The rows below give T cell receptor beta chains drawn from one sample of a study of T cell repertoires in cytomegalovirus infection. For these TCRs, the target antigens are not known. From the reads, TCRdb called clonotypes with MiXCR, one entry per CDR3 protein. The table includes tens of thousands of distinct CDR3 sequences, about a fifth detected once. The material was CD8+ T cells from cultured PBMCs, obtained from culture after CMV antigen stimulation. Receptors were obtained from a human donor in good health (CMV status not recorded). Some clones in this sample may be carry-over from other donors' samples. CDR3s include the opening cysteine and the closing phenylalanine or tryptophan.

j_gene | v_gene | CDR3aa
TRBJ2-2 | TRBV7-6 | CASGMAGAYRTGELFF
TRBJ2-1 | TRBV12-3/TRBV12-4 | CASSFPPSGMRNEQFF
TRBJ1-6 | TRBV19 | CASSPGQGAGSPLHF
TRBJ2-7 | TRBV20-1 | CSARRAGTGDSYEQYF
TRBJ2-3 | TRBV6-1 | CASRPGLVWDQKSTDTQYF
TRBJ2-7 | TRBV12-3/TRBV12-4 | CASSTGYEQYF
TRBJ2-2 | TRBV7-8 | CASRLPPGGDGAGELFF
TRBJ2-1 | TRBV19 | CASSSEWWNEQFF
TRBJ1-5 | TRBV12-3/TRBV12-4 | CASTPTGNQPQHF
TRBJ1-2 | TRBV9 | CASSGRSQGASGYTF
TRBJ2-3 | TRBV14 | CASSPQLLVQDTQYF
TRBJ1-6 | TRBV28 | CASKDRMGVSNSPLHF
TRBJ1-6 | TRBV4-1 | CASSLYNSPLHF
TRBJ2-7 | TRBV5-6 | CASSLKIGHEQYF
TRBJ1-2 | TRBV7-9 | CASSSDGDRGLTGYTF
TRBJ2-7 | TRBV7-6 | CASSLGTGSYEQYF
TRBJ2-4 | TRBV2 | CASSETGGQNIQYF
TRBJ2-6 | TRBV7-9 | CANHLGGANVLTF
TRBJ2-1 | TRBV27 | CASSLLPGNSYNEQFF